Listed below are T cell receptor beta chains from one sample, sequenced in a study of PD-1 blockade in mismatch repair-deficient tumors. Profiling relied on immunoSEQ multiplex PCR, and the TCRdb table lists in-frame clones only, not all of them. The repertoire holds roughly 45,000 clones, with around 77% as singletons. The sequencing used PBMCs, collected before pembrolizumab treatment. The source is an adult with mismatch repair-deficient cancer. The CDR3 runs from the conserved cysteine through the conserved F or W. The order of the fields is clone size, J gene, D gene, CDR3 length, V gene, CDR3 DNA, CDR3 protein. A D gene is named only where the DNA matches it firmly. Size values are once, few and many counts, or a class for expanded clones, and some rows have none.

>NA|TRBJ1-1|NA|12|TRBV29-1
TGCAGCGGCGGAGGACCGAACACTGAAGCTTTCTTT
CSGGGPNTEAFF
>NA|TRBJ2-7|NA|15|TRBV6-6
TGTGCCAGCAGTGGGAGGACGGGTGCATCCTACGAGCAGTACTTC
CASSGRTGASYEQYF
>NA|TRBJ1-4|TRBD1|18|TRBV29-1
TGCAGCGCCGCTGGAAAACGGACAGGGGGATATTTTGGTGAAAAACTGTTTTTT
CSAAGKRTGGYFGEKLFF
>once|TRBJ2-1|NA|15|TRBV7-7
TGTGCTAGCAGCTTACAGGACTGGGGGGACAATGAGCAGTTCTTC
CASSLQDWGDNEQFF
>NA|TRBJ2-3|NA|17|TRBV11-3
TGTGCCAGCAGCCGAAGGGGCACCGGGCCCAGCACAGATACGCAGTATTTT
CASSRRGTGPSTDTQYF
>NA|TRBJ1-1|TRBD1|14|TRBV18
TGTGCCAGCTCTCTCGGACAGGAGAACACTGAAGCTTTCTTT
CASSLGQENTEAFF
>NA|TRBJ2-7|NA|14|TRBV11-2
TGTGCCAGCAGCTGGGGCGGCAGCTCCTACGAGCAGTACTTC
CASSWGGSSYEQYF
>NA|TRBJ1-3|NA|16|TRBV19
TGTGCCAGTAGTTTACCGGCAGGGCCGACTGGAAACACCATATATTTT
CASSLPAGPTGNTIYF
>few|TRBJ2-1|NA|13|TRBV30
TGTGCCTGGAGTCTAAACTTGGGGGGTGAGCAGTTCTTC
CAWSLNLGGEQFF
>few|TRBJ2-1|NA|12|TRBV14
TGTGCCAGCAGCCGGAGGGGAGATGAGCAGTTCTTC
CASSRRGDEQFF
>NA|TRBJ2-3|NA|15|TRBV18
TGTGCCAGCTCACGCGAAACCGTCAGCCACGATACGCAGTATTTT
CASSRETVSHDTQYF
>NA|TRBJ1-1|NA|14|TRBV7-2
TGTGCCAGCAGCTTAGTTCCGGAAAACACTGAAGCTTTCTTT
CASSLVPENTEAFF
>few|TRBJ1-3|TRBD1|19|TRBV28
TGTGCCAGCAACCCAATAACGCGCCGAGACAGGGGGCTTGGAAACACCATATATTTT
CASNPITRRDRGLGNTIYF
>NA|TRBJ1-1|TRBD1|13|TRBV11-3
TGTGCCAGCAGCTCACGACAGGGGGCGATGGCTTTCTTT
CASSSRQGAMAFF
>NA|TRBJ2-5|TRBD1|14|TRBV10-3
TGTGCCATCAGTGGAGTAGGGGGCGAAGAGACCCAGTACTTC
CAISGVGGEETQYF
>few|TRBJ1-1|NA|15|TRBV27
TGTGCCAGCAGTTTATTTCCAGGGGCGAACACTGAAGCTTTCTTT
CASSLFPGANTEAFF
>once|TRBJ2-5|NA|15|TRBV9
TGTGCCAGCAGCCTCCTGGGAGGGGGCCTAGAGACCCAGTACTTC
CASSLLGGGLETQYF
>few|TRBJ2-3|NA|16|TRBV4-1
TGCGCCAGCAGCCATGAGGACTGGGTTCGCGGAGATACGCAGTATTTT
CASSHEDWVRGDTQYF
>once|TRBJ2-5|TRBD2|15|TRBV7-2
TGTGCCAGCAGCTTAGCGGGGAGGGCGGGGGAGACCCAGTACTTC
CASSLAGRAGETQYF
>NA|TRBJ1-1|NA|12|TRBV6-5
TGTGCCAGCTCAAGGGGGGGCACTGAAGCTTTCTTT
CASSRGGTEAFF
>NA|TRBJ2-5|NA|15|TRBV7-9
TGTGCCAGCAGTCTCAGGGGGGTGTGGTTAGAGACCCAGTACTTC
CASSLRGVWLETQYF
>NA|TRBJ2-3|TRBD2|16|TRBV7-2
TGTGCCAGCAGTCTAATGCCTAGCGGGAACACAGATACGCAGTATTTT
CASSLMPSGNTDTQYF
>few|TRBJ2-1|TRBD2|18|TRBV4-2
TGTGCCAGCAGCCAAGAGCTTTTCAGCGGGAATTTCTACAATGAGCAGTTCTTC
CASSQELFSGNFYNEQFF
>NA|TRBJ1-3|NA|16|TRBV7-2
TGTGCCAGCAGCTTTCGGGGGGTAGGCTCTGGAAACACCATATATTTT
CASSFRGVGSGNTIYF
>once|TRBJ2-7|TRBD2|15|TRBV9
TGTGCCAGCAGCGATGGAATCGGGGAGGGATACGAGCAGTACTTC
CASSDGIGEGYEQYF
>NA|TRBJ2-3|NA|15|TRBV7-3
TGTGCCAGCAGCCACTCCGGTGGGGCGGGGGATACGCAGTATTTT
CASSHSGGAGDTQYF
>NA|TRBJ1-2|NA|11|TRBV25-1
TGTGCCAGTAGAGGCAGGGACGGCTACACCTTC
CASRGRDGYTF
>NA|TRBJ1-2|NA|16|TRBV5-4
TGTGCCAGCAGCCGCCCATCACAGGGAAACGCCTATGGCTACACCTTC
CASSRPSQGNAYGYTF
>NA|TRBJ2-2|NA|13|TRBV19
TGTGCCAGTAGTTCAAGGGGATCCGGGGAGCTGTTTTTT
CASSSRGSGELFF